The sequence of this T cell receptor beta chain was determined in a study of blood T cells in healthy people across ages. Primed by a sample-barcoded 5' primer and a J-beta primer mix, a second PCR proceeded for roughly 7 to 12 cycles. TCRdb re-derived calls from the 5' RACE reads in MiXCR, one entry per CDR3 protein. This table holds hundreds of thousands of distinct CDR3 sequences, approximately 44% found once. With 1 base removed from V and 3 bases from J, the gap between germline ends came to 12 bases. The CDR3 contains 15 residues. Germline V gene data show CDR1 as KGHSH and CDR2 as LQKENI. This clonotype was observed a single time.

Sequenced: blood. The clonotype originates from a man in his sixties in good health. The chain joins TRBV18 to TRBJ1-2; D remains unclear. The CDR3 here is CASSPRFHRYYGYTF. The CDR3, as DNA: TGTGCCAGCTCACCACGATTTCACCGATACTATGGCTACACCTTC.